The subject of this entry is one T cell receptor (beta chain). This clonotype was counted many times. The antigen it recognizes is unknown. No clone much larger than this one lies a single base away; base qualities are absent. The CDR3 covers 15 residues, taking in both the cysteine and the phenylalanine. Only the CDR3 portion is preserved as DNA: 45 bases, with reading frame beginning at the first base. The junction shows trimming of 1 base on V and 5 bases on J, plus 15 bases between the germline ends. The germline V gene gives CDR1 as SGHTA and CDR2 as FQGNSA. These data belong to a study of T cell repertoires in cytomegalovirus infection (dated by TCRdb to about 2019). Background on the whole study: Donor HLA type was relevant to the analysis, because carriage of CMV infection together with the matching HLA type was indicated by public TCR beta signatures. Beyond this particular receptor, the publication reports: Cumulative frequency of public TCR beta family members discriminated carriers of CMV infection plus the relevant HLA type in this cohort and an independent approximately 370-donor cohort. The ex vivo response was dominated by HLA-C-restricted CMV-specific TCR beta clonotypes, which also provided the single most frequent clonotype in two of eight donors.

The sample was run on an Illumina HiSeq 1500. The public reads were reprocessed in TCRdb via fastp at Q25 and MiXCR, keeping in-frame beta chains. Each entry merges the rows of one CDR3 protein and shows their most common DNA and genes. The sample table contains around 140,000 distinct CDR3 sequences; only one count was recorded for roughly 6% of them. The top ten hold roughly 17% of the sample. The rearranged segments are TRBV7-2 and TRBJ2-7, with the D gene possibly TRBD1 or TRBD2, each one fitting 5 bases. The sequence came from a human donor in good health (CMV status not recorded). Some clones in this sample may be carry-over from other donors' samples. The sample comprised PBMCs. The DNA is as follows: TGTGCCAGCAGCTTAGGGTGGTTGGGGGTTAACGAGCAGTACTTC. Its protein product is CASSLGWLGVNEQYF.